Given below is one T cell receptor (beta chain) in context. Antigen: not known. The data belong to a study of OX40 agonist ivuxolimab in advanced cancers. About the study: At 82.7% male, the cohort had a mean age of approximately 60 years, ranging from 23 to 79. There were three patients with partial responses, one having hepatocellular carcinoma and two cutaneous melanoma.

The method was immunoSEQ multiplex PCR; TCRdb's version includes in-frame clones alone and lacks a portion of them. This table has around 94,000 clones, 92% appearing once. The CDR3 contains 14 residues. The germline V gene has CDR1 SQVTM and CDR2 ANQGSEA. Trimming took off 2 bases at V and 6 bases at J, with 17 bases between the two ends. Study conclusions and caveats: CD8+ T cells showed, on average, more clonal expansion than CD4+ cells.

Sample: CD4+ or CD8+ T cells sorted from blood, taken in a trial of the OX40 agonist ivuxolimab. The sequence came from an adult with an advanced solid tumor such as melanoma, head and neck, liver or kidney cancer. V usage is TRBV29-1 and J usage is TRBJ2-7; D may be TRBD1 (6 bases). CDR3 coding DNA: TGCAGCGTTGAACTACTGACAGGTCTTGGCGAGCAGTACTTC. The encoded protein is CSVELLTGLGEQYF.